These T cell receptor beta chains were read from a single sample in a study of response to subunit inactivated influenza vaccine. TCRdb called the RT-PCR reads again in MiXCR, with one record for every CDR3 protein. The sample records about 800,000 distinct CDR3 sequences, 21% being singletons. Sequenced material: PBMCs from blood, taken roughly 5 days after vaccination. These receptors were obtained from a man aged 50 to 59 who received an inactivated influenza vaccine. The CDR3 runs from the conserved cysteine through the conserved F or W. A D gene is named only where the DNA matches it firmly. A row's size may be missing; if present it is once, few, many or a size class.

J gene	D gene	clone size	V gene	CDR3 protein	CDR3 DNA
TRBJ2-1	TRBD2	few	TRBV10-2	CASSSGGGLLSYNEQFF	TGCGCCAGCAGTTCGGGCGGGGGGCTGCTCTCCTACAATGAGCAGTTCTTC
TRBJ2-3	TRBD2	few	TRBV20-1	CSATGLAGTTDTQYF	TGCAGTGCTACGGGACTAGCGGGAACCACAGATACGCAGTATTTT
TRBJ2-2	NA	NA	TRBV25-1	CASSEYAGNTGELFF	TGTGCCAGCAGTGAATACGCCGGAAACACCGGGGAGCTGTTTTTT
TRBJ1-4	NA	NA	TRBV7-2	CASSLGVGEEKLFF	TGTGCCAGCAGCTTAGGGGTGGGGGAGGAAAAACTGTTTTTT
TRBJ2-7	TRBD1	NA	TRBV18	CASSRTTGTGGFIEQYF	TGTGCCAGCTCACGGACGACCGGGACAGGGGGGTTCATAGAGCAGTACTTC
TRBJ2-5	NA	few	TRBV6-2/TRBV6-3	CASSYSRDRGETQYF	TGTGCCAGCAGTTACTCGCGAGATCGGGGAGAGACCCAGTACTTC
TRBJ2-7	NA	NA	TRBV15	CATSRGGTSGAGTSYEQYF	TGTGCCACCAGCAGAGGCGGGACGTCGGGGGCAGGGACCTCCTACGAGCAGTACTTC
TRBJ2-1	NA	NA	TRBV6-2/TRBV6-3	CASLDYNEQFF	TGTGCCAGCCTCGATTACAATGAGCAGTTCTTC
TRBJ2-3	TRBD1	many	TRBV12-3/TRBV12-4	CASSNYGQGADTQYF	TGTGCCAGCAGCAACTACGGACAGGGTGCAGATACGCAGTATTTT
TRBJ2-2	NA	NA	TRBV3-1	CASSQVGYTWELFF	TGTGCCAGCAGCCAAGTGGGATACACCTGGGAGCTGTTTTTT
TRBJ2-5	TRBD1	few	TRBV15	CATSRDRTGMETQYF	TGTGCCACCAGCAGAGATCGGACAGGGATGGAGACCCAGTACTTC
TRBJ1-1	TRBD1	NA	TRBV12-3/TRBV12-4	CASSSGQGWRTEAFF	TGTGCCAGCAGCTCGGGACAGGGCTGGAGGACTGAAGCTTTCTTT
TRBJ2-1	TRBD2	few	TRBV6-2/TRBV6-3	CASSYQLWTSGRGNEQFF	TGTGCCAGCAGTTACCAACTGTGGACTAGCGGGAGGGGGAATGAGCAGTTCTTC
TRBJ2-1	NA	few	TRBV6-2/TRBV6-3	CASSYEGLNEQFF	TGTGCCAGCAGTTACGAGGGGCTCAATGAGCAGTTCTTC
TRBJ2-7	NA	NA	TRBV20-1	CSARDKSSSGYEQYF	TGCAGTGCTAGAGATAAGTCTAGTTCTGGCTACGAGCAGTACTTC
TRBJ1-5	NA	few	TRBV6-1	CASKVGRDQPQHF	TGTGCCAGCAAAGTTGGACGGGATCAGCCCCAGCATTTT
TRBJ2-3	NA	once	TRBV7-9	CASSPGRSPDTQYF	TGTGCCAGCAGCCCCGGACGGAGCCCAGATACGCAGTATTTT
TRBJ2-1	NA	few	TRBV5-6	CASSRARFNEQFF	TGTGCCAGCAGCCGTGCTAGGTTCAATGAGCAGTTCTTC
TRBJ2-2	NA	few	TRBV3-1	CASSQDGTAITGELFF	TGTGCCAGCAGCCAAGATGGCACGGCAATCACCGGGGAGCTGTTTTTT
TRBJ2-7	NA	NA	TRBV6-1	CASRPTGLGGYEQYF	TGTGCCAGCAGGCCTACAGGGTTAGGGGGCTACGAGCAGTACTTC
TRBJ1-2	NA	few	TRBV12-3/TRBV12-4	CASSQTGAYGYTF	TGTGCCAGCAGCCAAACAGGTGCCTATGGCTACACCTTC
TRBJ2-5	TRBD2	few	TRBV29-1	CSVEDRAGGVGETQYF	TGCAGCGTTGAAGATAGGGCGGGGGGAGTCGGAGAGACCCAGTACTTC
TRBJ2-3	TRBD2	NA	TRBV12-3/TRBV12-4	CASSSPLAGGPSTDTQYF	TGTGCCAGCAGTTCGCCACTAGCGGGGGGCCCTAGCACAGATACGCAGTATTTT
TRBJ2-5	NA	few	TRBV5-5	CASSRRERGETQYF	TGTGCCAGCAGCCGTCGGGAACGGGGAGAGACCCAGTACTTC
TRBJ2-2	TRBD2	NA	TRBV28	CASGGTSGIVELFF	TGTGCCAGCGGGGGGACTAGCGGGATTGTGGAGCTGTTTTTT
TRBJ2-1	NA	many	TRBV4-3	CASSQTPSSYNEQFF	TGCGCCAGCAGCCAAACACCGAGCTCCTACAATGAGCAGTTCTTC
TRBJ2-1	TRBD2	NA	TRBV7-9	CASTPAGGPQEQFF	TGTGCCAGCACCCCAGCGGGAGGGCCACAGGAGCAGTTCTTC
TRBJ2-3	NA	NA	TRBV28	CASRSQGRTQYF	TGTGCCAGCAGATCACAGGGACGTACGCAGTATTTT
TRBJ2-7	NA	NA	TRBV7-9	CASSLASEGLGGEQYF	TGTGCCAGCAGCTTAGCGTCGGAGGGTCTTGGAGGGGAGCAGTACTTC
TRBJ2-3	NA	once	TRBV3-1	CASSQWAGRTDTQYF	TGTGCCAGCAGCCAATGGGCGGGACGGACAGATACGCAGTATTTT
TRBJ1-5	TRBD1	few	TRBV7-6	CASSLRPGGDGYSNQPQHF	TGTGCCAGCAGCTTACGTCCAGGGGGCGACGGATATAGCAATCAGCCCCAGCATTTT
TRBJ2-1	NA	few	TRBV18	CASSPSGAYYNEQFF	TGTGCCAGCTCACCTTCAGGGGCCTACTACAATGAGCAGTTCTTC
TRBJ2-7	NA	few	TRBV6-2/TRBV6-3	CASQDRVSYEQYF	TGTGCCAGCCAGGACAGAGTCTCCTACGAGCAGTACTTC
TRBJ2-2	NA	many	TRBV27	CASSQNTGELFF	TGTGCCAGCAGCCAGAACACCGGGGAGCTGTTTTTT
TRBJ2-1	TRBD1	few	TRBV19	CASSEDRGSYNEQFF	TGTGCCAGTAGCGAGGACAGGGGGTCCTACAATGAGCAGTTCTTC
TRBJ2-1	NA	NA	TRBV7-9	CAGSLVLSAYNEQFF	TGTGCCGGCAGCTTAGTTTTATCAGCGTACAATGAGCAGTTCTTC
TRBJ2-1	NA	NA	TRBV20-1	CSASGLSFRENNEQFF	TGCAGTGCTAGTGGTCTCTCCTTCAGGGAAAACAATGAGCAGTTCTTC
TRBJ2-5	TRBD2	many	TRBV20-1	CSARDYILAGGGTETQYF	TGCAGTGCTAGAGACTACATTCTAGCGGGAGGCGGCACAGAGACCCAGTACTTC
TRBJ1-1	NA	NA	TRBV7-3	CASSLTEGGTEAFF	TGTGCCAGCAGCTTAACGGAGGGGGGCACTGAAGCTTTCTTT
TRBJ2-7	NA	many	TRBV12-3/TRBV12-4	CASSLTGPSYEQYF	TGTGCCAGCAGTCTCACCGGGCCGTCCTACGAGCAGTACTTC
TRBJ2-3	TRBD1	few	TRBV7-2	CASSSTGSFTDTQYF	TGTGCCAGCAGTTCGACAGGGAGTTTCACAGATACGCAGTATTTT
TRBJ2-6	TRBD2	few	TRBV28	CASSSIRGAGANVLTF	TGTGCCAGCAGTTCGATACGGGGGGCTGGGGCCAACGTCCTGACTTTC
TRBJ2-1	TRBD2	few	TRBV4-3	CASSQAVGGGRYNEQFF	TGCGCCAGCAGCCAAGCGGTGGGGGGGGGACGCTACAATGAGCAGTTCTTC
TRBJ1-1	NA	NA	TRBV2	CASSQYKNTEAFF	TGTGCCAGCAGTCAGTACAAGAACACTGAAGCTTTCTTT
TRBJ2-2	NA	few	TRBV12-3/TRBV12-4	CASSPLRLERTGELFF	TGTGCCAGCAGTCCTCTTAGACTTGAAAGAACCGGGGAGCTGTTTTTT
TRBJ2-1	NA	few	TRBV12-3/TRBV12-4	CASSLGVAAYNEQFF	TGTGCCAGCAGCCTCGGTGTGGCGGCTTACAATGAGCAGTTCTTC
TRBJ2-7	NA	NA	TRBV6-2/TRBV6-3	CASTTGGEQYF	TGTGCCAGCACGACAGGAGGCGAGCAGTACTTC
TRBJ1-4	TRBD1	few	TRBV27	CASSFGTGEEKLFF	TGTGCCAGCAGTTTCGGGACAGGGGAGGAAAAACTGTTTTTT
TRBJ2-1	NA	many	TRBV18	CASSPGGANEQFF	TGTGCCAGCTCACCTGGGGGCGCCAATGAGCAGTTCTTC